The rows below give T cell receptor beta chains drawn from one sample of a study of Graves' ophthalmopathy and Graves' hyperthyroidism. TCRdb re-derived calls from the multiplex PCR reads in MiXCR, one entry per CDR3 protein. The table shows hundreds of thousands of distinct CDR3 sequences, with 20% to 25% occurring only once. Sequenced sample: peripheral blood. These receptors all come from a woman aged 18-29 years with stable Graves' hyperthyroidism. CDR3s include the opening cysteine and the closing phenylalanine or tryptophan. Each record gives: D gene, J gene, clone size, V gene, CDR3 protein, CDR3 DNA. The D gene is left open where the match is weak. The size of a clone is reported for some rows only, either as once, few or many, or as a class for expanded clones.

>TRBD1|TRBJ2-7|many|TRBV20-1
CSARPPAGQGFEQYF
TGCAGTGCTAGGCCCCCCGCGGGACAGGGATTCGAGCAGTACTTC
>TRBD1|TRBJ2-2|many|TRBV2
CASRERTGEKAGELFF
TGTGCCAGCAGGGAAAGGACAGGGGAGAAGGCCGGGGAGCTGTTTTTT
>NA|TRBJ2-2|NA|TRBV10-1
CASSESFDGNTGELFF
TGCGCCAGCAGTGAGTCCTTTGACGGGAACACCGGGGAGCTGTTTTTT
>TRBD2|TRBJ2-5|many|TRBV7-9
CASTYSGRRETQYF
TGTGCCAGCACCTATAGCGGGAGGCGCGAGACCCAGTACTTC
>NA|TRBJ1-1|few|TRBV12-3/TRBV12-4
CASSLGGGTEALF
TGTGCCAGCAGTTTAGGGGGGGGTACTGAAGCTTTATTT
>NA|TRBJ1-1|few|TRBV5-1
CASSPNAGTVNTEAFF
TGCGCCAGCAGCCCGAACGCCGGGACGGTGAACACTGAAGCTTTCTTT
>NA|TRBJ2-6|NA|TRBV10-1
CASSEKAVFLSGANVLTF
TGCGCCAGCAGTGAAAAGGCAGTCTTCCTCTCTGGGGCCAACGTCCTGACTTTC
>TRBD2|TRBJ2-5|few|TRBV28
CASRPNHLAGGRETQYF
TGTGCCAGCAGACCTAACCATTTAGCGGGAGGAAGGGAGACCCAGTACTTC
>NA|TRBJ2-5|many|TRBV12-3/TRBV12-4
CASSLAPRTQYF
TGTGCCAGCAGTTTAGCCCCGAGGACCCAGTACTTC
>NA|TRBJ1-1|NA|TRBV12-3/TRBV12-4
CASSLKGAEAFF
TGTGCCAGCAGTTTGAAGGGGGCTGAAGCTTTCTTT
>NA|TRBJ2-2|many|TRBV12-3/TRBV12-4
CASIMGPNTGELFF
TGTGCCAGCATAATGGGGCCAAACACCGGGGAGCTGTTTTTT
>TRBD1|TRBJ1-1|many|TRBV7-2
CASSLALTGGTEAFF
TGTGCCAGCAGCTTAGCCCTCACAGGGGGCACTGAAGCTTTCTTT
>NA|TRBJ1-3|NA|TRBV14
CASSQDGKGQTGNTIYF
TGTGCCAGCAGCCAAGATGGGAAGGGACAAACTGGAAACACCATATATTTT
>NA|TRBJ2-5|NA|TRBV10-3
CAIGPERETQYF
TGTGCCATCGGCCCTGAGCGGGAGACCCAGTACTTC